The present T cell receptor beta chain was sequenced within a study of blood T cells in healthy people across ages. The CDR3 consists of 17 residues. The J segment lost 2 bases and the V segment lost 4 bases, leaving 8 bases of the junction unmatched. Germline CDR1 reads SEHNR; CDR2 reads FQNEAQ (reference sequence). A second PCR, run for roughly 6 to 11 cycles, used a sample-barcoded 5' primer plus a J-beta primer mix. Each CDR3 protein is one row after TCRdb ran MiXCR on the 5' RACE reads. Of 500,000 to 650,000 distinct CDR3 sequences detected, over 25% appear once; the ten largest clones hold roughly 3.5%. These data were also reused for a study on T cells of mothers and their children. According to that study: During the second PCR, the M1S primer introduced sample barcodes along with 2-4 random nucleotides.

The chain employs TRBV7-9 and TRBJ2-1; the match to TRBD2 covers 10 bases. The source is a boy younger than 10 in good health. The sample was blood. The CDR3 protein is CASSSDFSGRTYNEQFF. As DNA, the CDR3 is TGTGCCAGCAGCTCCGATTTTAGCGGGAGGACCTACAATGAGCAGTTCTTC.